The sequence of this T cell receptor (beta chain) was determined in a study of blood T cells in healthy people across ages. A J-beta primer mix and a sample-barcoded 5' primer were used in a second PCR of about 7 to 12 cycles. A single record per CDR3 protein comes from TCRdb applying MiXCR to the 5' RACE reads. The data show hundreds of thousands of distinct CDR3 sequences, approximately 29% seen once. This clonotype appeared a few times. As yet, its antigen is unknown. Study results and limitations: Comparison with aged donors showed that long-lived donors had more naive CD4+ cells and higher diversity. Getting older went along with TCR beta diversity per million T cells dropping roughly linearly.

CDR3 length: 15 residues. Germline V gene lookup returns CDR1 KGHSH and CDR2 LQKENI. Trimming cost V 3 bases and J 3 bases; bases outside gene matches: 4. The sequence was obtained from a woman older than 75 in good health. The sequenced material came from blood. J is TRBJ2-2 and V is TRBV18; 7 bases are shared with TRBD1. The DNA for the CDR3 is TGTGCCAGCTCACCCAACAGGGGATACACCGGGGAGCTGTTTTTT. Protein: CASSPNRGYTGELFF.